This T cell receptor beta chain was recorded in a study of T cell responses to AZD1222 COVID-19 vaccine (dated by TCRdb to about 2021). For the wider study: AZD1222 recipients with second doses at about 4 weeks or about 12 weeks were pooled, because spike-specific TCR depth and breadth did not differ between schedules. Trial participants were enrolled by age into 18-55, 56-69 and 70-plus year subgroups, with approximately 150, 28 and 58 TCR-sequenced participants respectively. TCR sequencing was performed for roughly 250 trial participants, of whom some 200 were given two doses of AZD1222 and around 25 were given two doses of MenACWY control vaccine. General findings and caveats noted by the study authors: No day 14 peak-response samples were available, so repertoires were characterized only after the peak T cell response. Participants were mostly white British, with more females than males. The authors suggested clonal diversity may have been underestimated. In the small 56-69-year group, the increase in depth fell short of significance, most likely because of low power. Conclusions about previously exposed vaccinees were limited because only six or seven AZD1222 recipients were SARS-CoV-2 seropositive at baseline. The whole spike protein was spanned by vaccine-associated CD4 TCRs, and dominant responses were seen in regions 160-218 and 743-854. After two AZD1222 doses, spike-specific TCR breadth and depth were significantly higher than at day 0 and than in MenACWY recipients. Nearly half of unique spike-specific TCRs reportedly recognized epitopes outside regions mutated in the B.1.351 and B.1.1.7 variants.

Per the publication, the time point label means: baseline before first vaccination. Vaccinee samples came from UK trials COV001 and COV002, including a single-blind randomized controlled phase 2/3 trial of AZD1222 (ChAdOx1 nCoV-19) in healthy adults. Trial participant PBMC samples were collected at day 0 and day 28 after the second dose for TCRbeta chain sequencing. As concerns this clone: Its antigen remains undetermined. No base qualities exist here, and no much larger clone lies one base off it.

The CDR3 regions of human TCRbeta chains were subjected to immunosequencing. In the authors' own workflow: TCRs in the repertoires were compared against a reference library of SARS-CoV-2-specific TCRs that had been generated with the MIRA antigen-specificity platform. Breadth was defined as the fraction of unique TCRs that were SARS-CoV-2-associated, and depth was defined as the fraction of total T cells that were SARS-CoV-2-associated. Using the MIRA data, every spike-specific TCR was mapped to the spike region that the TCR reacted to and assigned to either a CD4 or a CD8 class. Log10-transformed breadth and depth values were compared by one-way ANOVA with Sidak's multiple comparisons tests. TCRdb took over this immuneACCESS table, retaining in-frame rearrangements with V and J assigned. Such tables are incomplete; in checked studies, under half of the missing clones stem from an unresolved V gene, and the remainder is unexplained. D and trimming come from the DNA, and the V and J calls and clone size come from that table. This sample lists 90,000 to 120,000 clones; 80% to 90% were detected once. In total, the top ten clones hold around 9.4% of the sample.

Sequences LNHDA (CDR1) and SQIVND (CDR2) are obtained from the germline V gene (reference sequence). V is trimmed back by 4 bases and J by 1 base, and the junction contains 1 base that no gene match accounts for. The CDR3 covers 15 residues, taking in both the cysteine and the phenylalanine. Kept here is only the CDR3 DNA, which spans 45 bases and is read in frame from base 1. The receptor chain draws on TRBV19 and TRBJ2-1, and 10 junction bases match TRBD1. Specimen: peripheral blood, collected on day 0 of AZD1222 vaccination. This receptor was obtained from an adult in good health. The nucleotide sequence is TGTGCCAGTAGTAAGGACAGGGGGTCCTACAATGAGCAGTTCTTC. This is translated as CASSKDRGSYNEQFF.